This T cell receptor (beta chain) is drawn from a study of PD-1 blockade in mismatch repair-deficient tumors (dated 2017 in TCRdb). For the wider study: Between late 2013 and 2016, the trial enrolled some 86 consecutive patients with approximately 11 mismatch repair-deficient cancer types, every one of whom had been previously treated and was progressing. Tumor-associated T cell clones were tracked in the peripheral blood of patients responding to PD-1 blockade by deep sequencing of TCR CDR3 regions.

Library creation used the immunoSEQ multiplex PCR assay. For the original study's pipeline: Clones were defined as neoantigen-specific by significant expansion to the relevant peptide and no significant expansion to any other tested peptide. Entries here come from immuneACCESS through TCRdb and include only in-frame sequences with V and J called. Some clones fail to appear in such tables; in the studies checked, an unresolved V gene covers under half of the shortfall, and the cause of the remainder is unknown. V and J calls and clone size are copied from that table; D and trimming were computed from the DNA. Present in this sample are roughly 9,000 clones, roughly 87% of which were seen just once. The top ten constitute 14% to 15% of the sample. For this clone: It has no known antigen specificity. No qualities accompany the bases; no much larger clone lies one base away.

Trimming removed 6 bases from V and 6 bases from J, leaving 14 bases between the germline ends. The CDR3 measures 13 amino acids from cysteine to phenylalanine. The CDR3 DNA has 39 bases and is translated from base 1. The germline V gene specifies MGHDK as CDR1 and SYGVNS as CDR2. The time point tag for this specimen amounts to: roughly 10-day in vitro stimulation with candidate mutation-associated neoantigen peptide 1. For each enrolled patient, mismatch repair deficiency was established using either polymerase chain reaction or immunohistochemistry. TCR sequencing was performed for a few patients who responded to pembrolizumab therapy. Seven ELISpot-reactive candidate neoantigen peptides were each used in a roughly eleven-day in vitro stimulation before TCR sequencing. A control culture lacking peptide was run in an identical manner and was used as the baseline for calculation of clone fold changes. The phase II trial prospectively tested pembrolizumab PD-1 blockade in advanced mismatch repair-deficient cancers regardless of tissue of origin.

Overall results and qualifications from the work: Rapid expansion after pembrolizumab followed by contraction, generally before radiologic responses, was shown by tumor-resident clones, which were often undetectable in blood before treatment. Of roughly seven peptides, a few triggered clonal expansion, producing some 150 unique blood TCRs, of which roughly seven were also present in tumor, and every positive peptide came from a frameshift mutation.

The sequence joins TRBV25-1 to TRBJ1-2; the D gene is not confidently resolved. This TCR was recovered from an adult with mismatch repair-deficient cancer. The sample consisted of cells cultured in vitro, taken from a patient treated with pembrolizumab. The DNA reads TGTGCCAGCAGCAACACTGGAGTCGATGGCTACACCTTC. Its protein product is CASSNTGVDGYTF.